This T cell receptor beta chain was profiled in a study of early T cells in non-severe SARS-CoV-2 infection. Across the study: Sequencing input comprised bulk RNA from unsorted whole blood; chain pairing was not available.

Individually, cDNA molecules had unique molecular identifiers attached to them. Using its own MiXCR run on the 5' RACE reads, TCRdb lists one record per CDR3 protein. The data contain 75,000 or so distinct CDR3 sequences, around 15% of them singletons. This clonotype was detected only a few times. Between the trimmed V and J ends, which lost 0 bases and 5 bases, there was a span of 13 bases. The CDR3 length is 15 residues. CDR1 SGHDN and CDR2 FVKESK come from the germline V gene. The sequence was obtained from an adult who was a healthcare worker with PCR-confirmed SARS-CoV-2 infection or an uninfected control (not recorded which). V usage is TRBV14 and J usage is TRBJ2-5; D ambiguous. The sample was whole blood. CDR3 bases: TGTGCCAGCAGCCAAGATTTGGTAGGGATTGAGACCCAGTACTTC. This translates into CASSQDLVGIETQYF. Full variable domain (outside the CDR3, taken from reference TRBV14 and TRBJ2-5): EAGVTQFPSHSVIEKGQTVTLRCDPISGHDNLYWYRRVMGKEIKFLLHFVKESKQDESGMPNNRFLAERTGGTYSTLKVQPAELEDSGVYFCASSQDLVGIETQYFGPGTRLLVL.